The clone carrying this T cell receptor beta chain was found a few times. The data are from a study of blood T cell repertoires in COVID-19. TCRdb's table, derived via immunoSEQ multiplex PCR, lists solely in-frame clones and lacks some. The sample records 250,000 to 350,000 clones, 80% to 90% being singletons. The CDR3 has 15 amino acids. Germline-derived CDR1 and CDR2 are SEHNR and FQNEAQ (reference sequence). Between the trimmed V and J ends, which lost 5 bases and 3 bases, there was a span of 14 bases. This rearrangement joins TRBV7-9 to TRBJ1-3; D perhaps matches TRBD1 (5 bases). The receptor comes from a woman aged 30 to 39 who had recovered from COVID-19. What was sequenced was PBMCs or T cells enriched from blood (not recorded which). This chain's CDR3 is CASSLTGGSGNTIYF. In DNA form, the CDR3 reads TGTGCCAGCAGCCTCACCGGGGGGAGTGGAAACACCATATATTTT.